The 17 T cell receptor beta chains in this list originate from one sample, sequenced in a study of shared T cell receptors in the human thymus. The method was immunoSEQ multiplex PCR; TCRdb's version includes in-frame clones alone and lacks a portion of them. The table includes some 700,000 clones, approximately 83% detected once. The sample was also linked to a second study, of human thymus T cells.

Sequenced input: thymocytes. These receptors all come from a girl under two years old with a congenital heart defect.

The chain has TRBV29-1 and TRBJ1-2; 7 bases fit TRBD1. Trimming removed 8 bases from V and 6 bases from J; junction bases left unmatched: 6. Germline CDR1 and CDR2: SQVTM and ANQGSEA. This CDR3 region has 11 residues. The CDR3 is CSIRQGNGYTF. The CDR3 coding sequence is TGCAGCATCCGACAGGGAAATGGCTACACCTTC.

In this sample, this clone turned up a few times. The V call is TRBV5-8, the J call TRBJ1-1, with a weak D call TRBD1 (6 bases). Germline assignment: CDR1 SGHTS and CDR2 YDEGEE. This CDR3 contains 17 residues. V was trimmed by 5 bases and J by 0 bases, leaving 20 bases between them. CDR3: CASSMDSPTFMNTEAFF. DNA for the CDR3: TGTGCCAGCAGTATGGACAGCCCAACCTTCATGAACACTGAAGCTTTCTTT.

This rearrangement joins TRBV27 to TRBJ2-3, with 9 nucleotides matching TRBD2. Trimming removed 5 bases from V and 5 bases from J; junction bases left unmatched: 14. This CDR3 has 17 amino acids. The germline V gene has CDR1 MNHEY and CDR2 SMNVEV (reference sequence). CDR3 loop: CASSVRPAGGPGDTQYF. The CDR3 DNA reads as TGTGCCAGCAGTGTCCGCCCCGCGGGGGGGCCCGGAGATACGCAGTATTTT.

V is TRBV27 and J is TRBJ2-3; the D gene is possibly TRBD1 (6 bases). The CDR3 runs to 17 residues. The V gene's germline CDR1 is MNHEY and CDR2 SMNVEV (reference sequence). Trimming took off 0 bases at V and 2 bases at J, with 15 bases between the two ends. CDR3 sequence (DNA): TGTGCCAGCAGTTTATCCCACCGGGACACTACCACAGATACGCAGTATTTT. Translation: CASSLSHRDTTTDTQYF.

The genes are TRBV14 and TRBJ1-1; 9 positions agree with TRBD1. CDR3 size: 16 residues. V was pared by 5 bases and J by 4 bases, with 11 bases of the junction left unmatched. Germline V gene lookup returns CDR1 SGHDN and CDR2 FVKESK. In nucleotides, the CDR3 is TGTGCCAGCAGCGCTTATCCGGGACAGGGAGGCACTGAAGCTTTCTTT. This codes for CASSAYPGQGGTEAFF.

The gene calls are TRBV27 and TRBJ1-4; 8 bases map to TRBD1. V lost 8 bases to trimming and J lost 6 bases; unmatched junction nucleotides: 17. Germline V gives CDR1 MNHEY, CDR2 SMNVEV (reference sequence). This CDR3 contains 17 residues. This CDR3 is CASGYGGRTGSYEKLFF. The CDR3 bases are TGTGCCAGCGGTTACGGGGGGAGGACAGGGAGCTATGAAAAACTGTTTTTT.

The chain joins TRBV2 to TRBJ2-3; TRBD1 matches at 8 bases. The CDR3 is 15 amino acids. In germline, CDR1 is SNHLY, CDR2 FYNNEI. V lost 1 base, J lost 4 bases, and 4 bases stayed unmatched. The CDR3 here is CASSEDRGESDTQYF. In DNA, the CDR3 is TGTGCCAGCAGTGAAGACAGGGGGGAATCAGATACGCAGTATTTT.

CDR3 amino acids: CASSPDPRQGGNTEAFF. CDR3 bases: TGTGCCAGCAGCCCAGACCCTCGACAGGGGGGCAACACTGAAGCTTTCTTT. This chain connects TRBV7-8 to TRBJ1-1; 9 nucleotides align to TRBD1. This CDR3 comprises 17 residues. The trim removed 5 bases at V and 2 bases at J, leaving 12 bases unmatched. CDR1 is SGHVS, CDR2 FQNEAQ, per germline.

The chain couples TRBV7-6 to TRBJ2-3; 12 bases match TRBD2. CDR1 is SGHVS and CDR2 is FNYEAQ in the germline V gene. The CDR3 runs to 15 residues. V was pared by 6 bases and J by 4 bases, with 5 bases of the junction left unmatched. The CDR3 DNA follows: TGTGCCAGCAGTTCTTCTAGCGGGGGGGCAGATACGCAGTATTTT. Encoded protein: CASSSSSGGADTQYF.

The chain uses TRBV2 and TRBJ2-5; 10 bases line up with TRBD1. With V trimmed by 6 bases and J by 3 bases, 10 bases remained unmatched. The germline V gene has CDR1 SNHLY and CDR2 FYNNEI. This CDR3 has 16 amino acids. As DNA, the CDR3 is TGTGCCAGCAGGGCGTTAGACAGGGGGCGTGAAGAGACCCAGTACTTC. Its translation is CASRALDRGREETQYF.

The CDR3 DNA follows: TGTGCCAGCAGTGAAGATCAGGGGTGGGCCCCTAAATGGTACACTGAAGCTTTCTTT. It codes for CASSEDQGWAPKWYTEAFF. This chain links TRBV6-1 with TRBJ1-1, with a possible D match to TRBD1 (6 bases). V lost 1 base and J lost 3, with 24 bases in between. The CDR3 is 19 residues long. Per germline, CDR1 MNHNS and CDR2 SASEGT.

This chain links TRBV28 with TRBJ1-6, with D hard to call. The CDR3 sequence is 18 residues long. Germline V CDR1 and CDR2: MDHEN, SYDVKM. V lost 2 bases, J lost 9 bases, and 23 bases lay in between. CDR3 sequence (DNA): TGTGCCAGCAGTTTACCGGGAGGAGCCAGTCTCCATCTTTCACCCCTCCACTTT. Amino acid sequence: CASSLPGGASLHLSPLHF. Full variable domain (rest looked up from reference TRBV28 and TRBJ1-6): DVKVTQSSRYLVKRTGEKVFLECVQDMDHENMFWYRQDPGLGLRLIYFSYDVKMKEKGDIPEGYSVSREKKERFSLILESASTNQTSMYLCASSLPGGASLHLSPLHFGNGTRLTVT.

This chain connects TRBV6-6 to TRBJ2-1, with 10 bases that match TRBD2. From germline, CDR1 is MNHNY and CDR2 SVGAGI (reference sequence). The V segment lost 6 bases and the J segment 0 bases; nucleotides outside the gene matches: 5. This CDR3 has 16 amino acids. For the CDR3, the DNA is TGTGCCAGCAGCCACCTAGCGGGGGACTCCTACAATGAGCAGTTCTTC. Its protein is CASSHLAGDSYNEQFF.

The CDR3 reads CASSRTGTSNTEAFF. The CDR3 DNA follows: TGTGCCAGCAGTCGGACAGGGACCTCGAACACTGAAGCTTTCTTT. The chain recombines TRBV6-5 with TRBJ1-1, with TRBD1 matching over 8 bases. Per the germline V gene, CDR1 is MNHEY and CDR2 is SVGAGI. After removal of 5 bases from V and 1 base from J, the junction contained 6 bases not matched to a gene. The CDR3 is 15 residues long.

This clone is a singleton in its sample. The chain uses TRBV6-6 and TRBJ2-1, with no clear D. The V end lost 0 bases, the J end lost 8 bases, and 11 bases lay between the germline ends. CDR1 is MNHNY and CDR2 is SVGAGI in the germline V gene (reference sequence). The CDR3 totals 14 residues. DNA of the CDR3: TGTGCCAGCAGTTACTCTACCCCTCGGGATGAGCAGTTCTTC. It translates to CASSYSTPRDEQFF.

The chain joins TRBV5-1 to TRBJ2-5, with TRBD1 matching over 7 bases. The germline gives CDR1 SGHRS, CDR2 YFSETQ. The CDR3 is 16 amino acids. Trimming removed 3 bases from V and 4 bases from J; junction bases left unmatched: 12. CDR3 residues: CASSSEQGYPGETQYF. CDR3 DNA: TGCGCCAGCAGCTCGGAACAGGGGTACCCGGGAGAGACCCAGTACTTC.

This clone has more than one count but fewer than ten. The DNA of the CDR3 is TGTGCCAGCTCACCACCGGTCTGCGGGGGCTGCGAGCAGTACTTC. The encoded protein is CASSPPVCGGCEQYF. The rearrangement links TRBV18 to TRBJ2-7, with TRBD2 as a possible D gene (7 bases). V was clipped by 0 bases and J by 6 bases, with 15 bases between them. Looked up from germline, CDR1 is KGHSH and CDR2 is LQKENI. The CDR3 extends over 15 amino acids.